A selection of T cell receptor beta chains follows, all from one sample in a study of blood T cell repertoires in COVID-19. This table comes from immunoSEQ multiplex PCR, and its TCRdb copy is limited to in-frame clones, with some not included. Altogether some 280,000 clones are present, 75% to 90% being singletons, with the ten largest covering less than 3%. Sequenced sample: peripheral blood. These TCRs come from a woman aged 25-40 years with active or convalescent COVID-19. Both conserved end residues are part of each CDR3. D genes are given only for firm matches. Where a row states a size, it is once, few, many or the class of an expanded clone; other rows omit it.

j_call clone_size d_call v_call cdr3_nt cdr3_aa
TRBJ1-1 NA TRBD1 TRBV2 TGTGCCAGCAGCCGGGACAGGGACCTGAACACTGAAGCTTTCTTT CASSRDRDLNTEAFF
TRBJ1-2 NA TRBD1 TRBV10-3 TGTGCCATCAGTGAGTCGAAGACAGGGGCGCAAATTATCACCTTC CAISESKTGAQIITF
TRBJ2-7 NA TRBD2 TRBV6-1 TGTGCCAGCAGTGAGGGACTAGCGGGGGACTACGAGCAGTACTTC CASSEGLAGDYEQYF
TRBJ2-7 NA NA TRBV27 TGTGCCAGCAGTTTACTTGCGAGGGACGAGCAGTACTTC CASSLLARDEQYF
TRBJ1-1 NA NA TRBV28 TGTGCCAGCAGTTTGGGCGGTTCCAGGGCACCTGAAGCTTTCTTT CASSLGGSRAPEAFF
TRBJ2-3 NA NA TRBV6-4 TGTGCCAGCAGTGACGAGGGGGGGGCCCACGTAGATACGCAGTATTTT CASSDEGGAHVDTQYF
TRBJ1-1 NA NA TRBV5-8 TGTGCCAGCAGCCCGGGACACCTGAACACTGAAGCTTTCTTT CASSPGHLNTEAFF
TRBJ2-7 NA TRBD1 TRBV7-9 TGTGCCAGCAGCTCAGGGGGCCTTGCTACCTACGAGCAGTACTTC CASSSGGLATYEQYF
TRBJ2-3 NA TRBD2 TRBV24-1 TGTGCCACCAGTGATAGGAGCGGGGGCCCCAGCACAGATACGCAGTATTTT CATSDRSGGPSTDTQYF
TRBJ1-1 NA TRBD1 TRBV27 TGTGCCAGCAGAACAGGGGCTGGGGGGTCGAACACTGAAGCTTTCTTT CASRTGAGGSNTEAFF
TRBJ2-7 once NA TRBV7-2 TGTGCCAGCAGCTTAGGGACAGCTTCTAACGAGCAGTACTTC CASSLGTASNEQYF
TRBJ2-2 once TRBD2 TRBV30 TGTGCCTGGGGTAGCGGGCTCGGGGAGCTGTTTTTT CAWGSGLGELFF
TRBJ2-7 once NA TRBV24-1 TGTGCCACCAGTCGGGCTAGCTTCCACGAGCAGTACTTC CATSRASFHEQYF